This TCR beta chain stems from a study of low-dose radiotherapy and immunotherapy resistance in tumors. Losses at the gene ends were 5 bases for V and 4 bases for J; bases not matched to a gene: 6. Germline-derived CDR1 and CDR2 are LGHNA and YSLEER. The CDR3 contains 15 residues. TRAV- and TRBV-specific primers, spanning alpha and beta chains, primed first-strand cDNA. For amplifying TCRs, the PCR ran for approximately 18 cycles with Phusion, which was used together with a constant-region primer and the adapter on the V primers. Amplification of isolated mRNA was accomplished via in vitro transcription. One entry per CDR3 protein, called by TCRdb with MiXCR from the reads. The sample includes 30,000 to 45,000 distinct CDR3 sequences, about a fifth seen only once; the top ten take 9.2%. Time point noted: after trial treatment. Treatment: LDRT plus nivolumab, ipilimumab, low-dose cyclophosphamide and aspirin (RACIN trial).

This chain connects TRBV4-3 to TRBJ2-1; TRBD2 agrees at 9 bases. Sequenced here: PBMCs, sampled after low-dose radiotherapy plus immunotherapy. This TCR derives from a female donor with ovarian cancer. The CDR3 region has the DNA TGCGCCAGCAGCGCCGCTAGCGGGGAGTACAATGAGCAGTTCTTC. It is translated as CASSAASGEYNEQFF.